This T cell receptor beta chain was recorded in a study of control samples from healthy donors and cancer patients. Assay used: immunoSEQ multiplex PCR; TCRdb lists only in-frame clones, some missing. In all, the sample yields around 190,000 clones. The length of the CDR3 is 15 residues. Germline V gene lookup returns CDR1 MNHEY and CDR2 SMNVEV (reference sequence). V dropped 1 base and J dropped 4 bases, with 12 bases sitting between them. V gene TRBV27 combines with J gene TRBJ2-3; the D gene could be TRBD1 or TRBD2 (5 bases each). This clonotype originated in a woman aged 30 to 39 in good health. Sequenced: blood. CDR3 residues: CASSLWGRRADTQYF. As DNA, the CDR3 is TGTGCCAGCAGTTTATGGGGGAGAAGGGCAGATACGCAGTATTTT.